One and the same sample provided the 21 T cell receptor beta chains below, sequenced in a study of blood T cells in healthy people across ages. Then a second PCR, running about 6 to 12 cycles, was carried out with a sample-barcoded 5' primer and a J-beta primer mix. MiXCR, run by TCRdb on the 5' RACE reads, gives a single entry per CDR3 protein. The sample includes about 930,000 distinct CDR3 sequences, 25% to 30% of them seen just once. These data were also reused for a study on T cells of mothers and their children.

Sequencing used blood. These receptors were collected from a middle-aged woman in good health.

V and J are TRBV14 and TRBJ2-5; the D gene is possibly TRBD2 (6 bases). The germline gives CDR1 SGHDN, CDR2 FVKESK. V lost 0 bases and J lost 1, with 15 bases in between. The CDR3 runs to 17 residues. CDR3 coding DNA: TGTGCCAGCAGCCAAGAGTACACCGGGACTGTCCAAGAGACCCAGTACTTC. Translated, it gives CASSQEYTGTVQETQYF.

The chain joins TRBV7-9 to TRBJ1-5; D is unclear. Looked up from germline, CDR1 is SEHNR and CDR2 is FQNEAQ (reference sequence). The V end was cut by 6 bases, the J end by 7 bases, with 13 bases between. The CDR3 is 13 amino acids. CDR3 coding DNA: TGTGCCAGCAGTCGGTCGGTCGGCCAGCCCCAGCATTTT. Translating it yields CASSRSVGQPQHF.

This clonotype was seen repeatedly, ten times or more. This chain links TRBV2 with TRBJ2-3; 9 nucleotides line up with TRBD1. This CDR3 comprises 12 residues. With 6 bases clipped from V and 6 bases from J, the junction kept 1 base outside the gene matches. The germline V gene encodes CDR1 SNHLY and CDR2 FYNNEI. The CDR3 protein is CASRTGGDTQYF. CDR3 nucleotide sequence: TGTGCCAGCAGGACAGGGGGGGATACGCAGTATTTT.

The V call is TRBV5-1, the J call TRBJ1-6; D is uncertain. The CDR3 has 14 residues. Trimming left V 0 bases short and J 5 bases short, with 6 bases between. From germline, CDR1 is SGHRS and CDR2 YFSETQ. Written as DNA, the CDR3 is TGCGCCAGCAGCTTGGCGCAGAATAATTCACCCCTCCACTTT. Its protein is CASSLAQNNSPLHF.

This chain uses TRBV6-5 with TRBJ1-2; D not resolved. The V end lost 0 bases, the J end lost 4 bases, and 12 bases lay between the germline ends. CDR3 length: 15 amino acids. Looked up from germline, CDR1 is MNHEY and CDR2 is SVGAGI. Written as DNA, the CDR3 is TGTGCCAGCAGTTACTCGATTCGGCCTGTCTATGGCTACACCTTC. Encoded protein: CASSYSIRPVYGYTF.

This clonotype was seen many times. The gene calls are TRBV24-1 and TRBJ1-2; D call uncertain. The CDR3 contains 12 residues. The germline V gene has CDR1 KGHDR and CDR2 SFDVKD. Trimming took 9 bases from V and 4 from J, leaving 11 bases between them. CDR3 amino acids: CATQDNLYGYTF. In nucleotides, the CDR3 is TGTGCCACCCAGGATAACCTCTATGGCTACACCTTC.

The chain recombines TRBV20-1 with TRBJ2-2; the D gene is possibly TRBD1 (5 bases). Deletions cut 3 bases from V and 6 bases from J, with 11 bases between. There are 13 residues in the CDR3. The germline gives CDR1 DFQATT, CDR2 SNEGSKA (reference sequence). CDR3 sequence (DNA): TGCAGTGCTAGTACAGGCCAGGCCGGGGAGCTGTTTTTT. Translated, it gives CSASTGQAGELFF.

The rearrangement uses TRBV5-1 and TRBJ2-1, with 10 bases lining up with TRBD2. Germline V gives CDR1 SGHRS, CDR2 YFSETQ. The CDR3 is 15 amino acids. V shed 0 bases and J 9 bases; nucleotides not matched to a gene: 6. The CDR3 region has the DNA TGCGCCAGCAGCTTGGAAGCGGGGGGGCAGGGTGAGCAGTTCTTC. Its translation: CASSLEAGGQGEQFF.

This clonotype was detected a few times. The chain joins TRBV7-2 to TRBJ2-3; D remains ambiguous. The CDR3 extends over 13 amino acids. Trimming pared 2 bases from V and 2 bases from J, leaving 5 bases between. The germline gives CDR1 SGHTA, CDR2 FQGNSA. The CDR3 region is CASSLQYTDTQYF. The CDR3 region has the DNA TGTGCCAGCAGCTTACAGTACACAGATACGCAGTATTTT.

A few counts support this clonotype. V is TRBV4-1 and J is TRBJ2-7; 8 bases are shared with TRBD2. Germline-derived CDR1 and CDR2 are MGHRA and YSYEKL. With V trimmed by 2 bases and J by 0 bases, 12 bases remained unmatched. The CDR3 has 18 residues. Written as DNA, the CDR3 is TGCGCCAGCAGCCAACCTCCGGGACTAGTAGGGGCCTCCTACGAGCAGTACTTC. Its protein is CASSQPPGLVGASYEQYF.

This clonotype was seen more than once but under ten times. The chain couples TRBV5-1 to TRBJ2-7; D gene ambiguous. V dropped 0 bases and J dropped 7 bases, with 14 bases sitting between them. This CDR3 is 14 amino acids long. Per germline, CDR1 SGHRS and CDR2 YFSETQ. In DNA, the CDR3 is TGCGCCAGCAGCTTGGAACCGGGCCCCAGGGAGCAGTACTTC. Residues: CASSLEPGPREQYF. Filled out from reference TRBV5-1 and TRBJ2-7, the complete variable domain reads KAGVTQTPRYLIKTRGQQVTLSCSPISGHRSVSWYQQTPGQGLQFLFEYFSETQRNKGNFPGRFSGRQFSNSRSEMNVSTLELGDSALYLCASSLEPGPREQYFGPGTRLTVT.

This clonotype was counted between two and nine times. A single base separates this from a much larger clone, so it may be a read error. The chain combines TRBV6-5 with TRBJ2-4, with D possibly TRBD1 on 6 matching bases. Near its end, the DNA agrees better with TRBJ2-7, so the J call may be wrong. Germline V gene data show CDR1 as MNHEY and CDR2 as SVGAGI. The CDR3 has 17 amino acids. CDR3 loop: CASSYSISRGYTYEQYF. For the CDR3, the DNA is TGTGCCAGCAGTTACTCGATCAGCAGGGGTTACACCTACGAGCAGTACTTC.

V usage is TRBV6-6 and J usage is TRBJ1-1; tentative D call: TRBD1 (6 bases). CDR3 length equals 13 residues. Trimming stripped 4 bases from V and 10 bases from J, with 16 bases between. Germline values: CDR1 MNHNY, CDR2 SVGAGI (reference sequence). CDR3 in DNA: TGTGCCAGCAGTTTCGACAGGCCGATTGGAGCTTTCTTT. Protein sequence: CASSFDRPIGAFF.

At least ten counts were recorded for this clonotype. The V and J genes are TRBV6-5 and TRBJ2-7; D may be TRBD2 (6 bases). Trimming cost V 6 bases and J 4 bases, with 16 bases left between them. This CDR3 spans 14 amino acids. Germline V gives CDR1 MNHEY, CDR2 SVGAGI. CDR3 amino acids: CASSNGGVFYEQYF. The DNA of the CDR3 is TGTGCCAGCAGCAACGGGGGAGTTTTTTACGAGCAGTACTTC.

The chain joins TRBV9 to TRBJ2-1; a weak D match, TRBD2 (6 bases). The germline CDR1 and CDR2 sequences are SGDLS and YYNGEE. This CDR3 has 16 amino acids. Trimming removed 1 base at V and 8 bases at J, with 19 bases between. CDR3 loop: CASSVLAGPSGDEQFF. Written as DNA, the CDR3 is TGTGCCAGCAGCGTACTGGCGGGGCCCAGCGGCGATGAGCAGTTCTTC. Full variable domain (missing parts from reference TRBV9 and TRBJ2-1): DSGVTQTPKHLITATGQRVTLRCSPRSGDLSVYWYQQSLDQGLQFLIQYYNGEERAKGNILERFSAQQFPDLHSELNLSSLELGDSALYFCASSVLAGPSGDEQFFGPGTRLTVL.

This clonotype turned up a few times. V gene TRBV9 combines with J gene TRBJ1-1, with TRBD1 matching 7 bases. The CDR3 covers 15 residues. The trim removed 3 bases at V and 3 bases at J, leaving 8 bases unmatched. Looked up from germline, CDR1 is SGDLS and CDR2 is YYNGEE. CDR3 loop: CASSDGVRGYTEAFF. CDR3 coding DNA: TGTGCCAGCAGCGACGGCGTCAGGGGGTACACTGAAGCTTTCTTT.

This clonotype was counted only a few times. This chain uses TRBV4-3 with TRBJ2-7, with TRBD2 matching 8 bases. The CDR3 spans 13 residues. V was pared by 4 bases and J by 5 bases, with 4 bases of the junction left unmatched. Per the germline V gene, CDR1 is LGHNA and CDR2 is YSLEER. The CDR3 coding sequence is TGCGCCAGCAGCCCGAGGCGGGGGGACGAGCAGTACTTC. Amino acids: CASSPRRGDEQYF.

This clonotype was recorded at least ten times. A read error may account for a junction end that differs from germline. This chain joins TRBV5-1 and TRBJ1-2; D perhaps matches TRBD1 (5 bases). The CDR3 is 13 residues long. The germline V gene has CDR1 SGHRS and CDR2 YFSETQ. CDR3 in DNA: TGTGCCAGCAGCCCGGGACGGAACTATGGCTACACCTTC. Encoded protein: CASSPGRNYGYTF.

This clonotype was picked up a small number of times. The chain joins TRBV9 to TRBJ2-1; D perhaps matches TRBD2 (7 bases). The length of the CDR3 is 16 residues. The V end lost 3 bases, the J end lost 7 bases, and 20 bases lay between the germline ends. CDR1 SGDLS and CDR2 YYNGEE come from the germline V gene. The CDR3 loop is CASSGGGGAPGNEQFF. The CDR3 nucleotides are TGTGCCAGCAGCGGGGGTGGGGGGGCGCCTGGGAATGAGCAGTTCTTC.

This chain uses TRBV11-2 with TRBJ2-5; 8 nucleotides align to TRBD1. There are 14 residues in the CDR3. V dropped 3 bases and J dropped 5; count of bases not matched to a gene: 5. Germline V lookup: CDR1 SGHAT, CDR2 FQNNGV. The CDR3: CASSFGTGWETQYF. The CDR3 nucleotides are TGTGCCAGCAGCTTCGGGACAGGATGGGAGACCCAGTACTTC.

J is TRBJ2-2 and V is TRBV20-1, with TRBD1 matching over 8 bases. The V segment lost 0 bases and the J segment 1 base; nucleotides outside the gene matches: 13. The CDR3 length is 19 residues. Germline CDR1 is DFQATT and CDR2 is SNEGSKA (reference sequence). For the CDR3, the DNA is TGCAGTGCTAGAGATGGGAGTGGATACAGGGGGAGGAACACCGGGGAGCTGTTTTTT. Amino acids: CSARDGSGYRGRNTGELFF.